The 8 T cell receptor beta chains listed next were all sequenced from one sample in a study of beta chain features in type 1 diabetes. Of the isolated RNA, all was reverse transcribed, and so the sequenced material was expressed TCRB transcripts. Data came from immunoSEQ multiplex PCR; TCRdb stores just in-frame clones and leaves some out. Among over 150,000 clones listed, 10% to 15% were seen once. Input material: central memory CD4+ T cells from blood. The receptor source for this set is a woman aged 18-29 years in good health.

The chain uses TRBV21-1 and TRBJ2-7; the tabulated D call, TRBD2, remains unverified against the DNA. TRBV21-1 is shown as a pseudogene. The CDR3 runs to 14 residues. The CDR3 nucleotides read TGTGCCAGCAGCAAAGCTGACTTAACCTACGAGCAGTACTTC. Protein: CASSKADLTYEQYF.

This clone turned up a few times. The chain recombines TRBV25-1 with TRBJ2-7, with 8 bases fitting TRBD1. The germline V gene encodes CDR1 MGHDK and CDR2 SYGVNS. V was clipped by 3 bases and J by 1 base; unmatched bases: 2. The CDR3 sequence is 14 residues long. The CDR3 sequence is CASSDRTGSYEQYF. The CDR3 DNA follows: TGTGCCAGCAGTGATAGGACAGGGTCCTACGAGCAGTACTTC.

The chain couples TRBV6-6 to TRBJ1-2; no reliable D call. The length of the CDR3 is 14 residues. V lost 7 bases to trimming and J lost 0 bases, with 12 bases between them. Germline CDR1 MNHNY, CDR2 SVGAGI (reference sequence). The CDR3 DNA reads TGTGCCAGCACCTCCGGGGTAGCTAACTATGGCTACACCTTC. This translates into CASTSGVANYGYTF.

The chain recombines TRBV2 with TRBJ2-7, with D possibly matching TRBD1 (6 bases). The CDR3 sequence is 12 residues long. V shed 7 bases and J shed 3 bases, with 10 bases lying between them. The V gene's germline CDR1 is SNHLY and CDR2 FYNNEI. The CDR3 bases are TGTGCCAGCACCTCGGACAGCTACGAGCAGTACTTC. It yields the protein CASTSDSYEQYF.

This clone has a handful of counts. The CDR3 protein is CASIRDFQETQYF. For the CDR3, the DNA is TGTGCCAGCATTAGGGACTTCCAAGAGACCCAGTACTTC. J is TRBJ2-5 and V is TRBV6-6, with D possibly matching TRBD2 (6 bases). V lost 7 bases, J lost 1 base, and 10 bases lay in between. This CDR3 comprises 13 residues. CDR1 MNHNY and CDR2 SVGAGI come from the germline V gene (reference sequence).

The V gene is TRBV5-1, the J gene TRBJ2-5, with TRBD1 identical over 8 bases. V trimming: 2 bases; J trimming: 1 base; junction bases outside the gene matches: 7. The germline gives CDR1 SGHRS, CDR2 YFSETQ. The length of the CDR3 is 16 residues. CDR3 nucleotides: TGCGCCAGCAGCTTTGGCGGACAGGGCCCCCAAGAGACCCAGTACTTC. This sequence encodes CASSFGGQGPQETQYF.

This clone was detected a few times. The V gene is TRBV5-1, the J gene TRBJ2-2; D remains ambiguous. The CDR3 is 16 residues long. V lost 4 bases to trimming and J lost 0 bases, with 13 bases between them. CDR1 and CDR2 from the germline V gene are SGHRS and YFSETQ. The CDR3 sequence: CASSQLVGTNTGELFF. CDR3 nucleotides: TGCGCCAGCAGCCAGCTAGTGGGTACGAACACCGGGGAGCTGTTTTTT.

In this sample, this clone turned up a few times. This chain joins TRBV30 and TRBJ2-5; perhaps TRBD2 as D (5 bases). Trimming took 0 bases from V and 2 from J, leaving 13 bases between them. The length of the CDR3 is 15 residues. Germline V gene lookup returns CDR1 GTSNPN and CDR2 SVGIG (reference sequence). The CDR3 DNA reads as TGTGCCTGGAGTGTGGGAGTTCAGCGACAAGAGACCCAGTACTTC. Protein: CAWSVGVQRQETQYF.